Following are 18 T cell receptor beta chains from one sample sequenced in a study of beta chain features in type 1 diabetes. Overall study findings and caveats: Moderately but significantly shorter TCRB CDR3s were found in Type 1 diabetes patients in all four CD4+ subsets.

Of the isolated RNA, all was reverse transcribed, and so the sequenced material was expressed TCRB transcripts. Using immunoSEQ multiplex PCR, the repertoire was profiled, and TCRdb retains in-frame clones only, with some absent. This sample has about 650,000 clones, with 9.5% to 15% found just once. These TCRs are of unknown antigen specificity. The source material was naive CD4+ T cells from blood. The source of these receptors is a man aged 25 to 45 with type 1 diabetes.

This clone showed up just a few times. The chain joins TRBV9 to TRBJ1-2; D unresolved. Trimming cost V 3 bases and J 2 bases, with 14 bases left between them. Germline CDR1 SGDLS, CDR2 YYNGEE. The length of the CDR3 is 15 residues. In DNA, the CDR3 is TGTGCCAGCAGCGCGGAGCCTACAGCAAACTATGGCTACACCTTC. This codes for CASSAEPTANYGYTF.

This clone was picked up a small number of times. The gene calls are TRBV27 and TRBJ2-6; possible D gene TRBD1, 5 bases. CDR1 MNHEY and CDR2 SMNVEV come from the germline V gene (reference sequence). V was clipped by 7 bases and J by 0 bases, with 16 bases between them. This CDR3 spans 17 amino acids. The CDR3 nucleotides read TGTGCCAGCATAGGCAGGGCCAGGAGCTCTGGGGCCAACGTCCTGACTTTC. This sequence encodes CASIGRARSSGANVLTF.

The rearrangement links TRBV5-1 to TRBJ2-1; 10 bases fit TRBD2. Trimming cost V 4 bases and J 7 bases; bases outside gene matches: 5. The CDR3 is 14 residues long. Looked up from germline, CDR1 is SGHRS and CDR2 is YFSETQ. The CDR3 bases are TGCGCCAGCAGCCCAGGGACTAGCGAGAATGAGCAGTTCTTC. It codes for CASSPGTSENEQFF.

This sequence joins TRBV19 and TRBJ2-1, with D maybe TRBD1 (7 bases). There are 14 residues in the CDR3. The germline V gene has CDR1 LNHDA and CDR2 SQIVND (reference sequence). Trimming took 1 base from V and 12 from J, leaving 16 bases between them. CDR3 nucleotides: TGTGCCAGTAGTATAGTAGTCCAGGGGGGATCGCAGTTCTTC. Its protein product is CASSIVVQGGSQFF. Combining the CDR3 with reference TRBV19 and TRBJ2-1 gives the whole variable domain DGGITQSPKYLFRKEGQNVTLSCEQNLNHDAMYWYRQDPGQGLRLIYYSQIVNDFQKGDIAEGYSVSREKKESFPLTVTSAQKNPTAFYLCASSIVVQGGSQFFGPGTRLTVL.

This chain connects TRBV5-1 to TRBJ2-2; the D gene is possibly TRBD2 (5 bases). Trimming took 6 bases from V and 5 from J, leaving 17 bases between them. CDR1 is SGHRS, CDR2 YFSETQ, per germline. The CDR3 is 15 amino acids. In DNA form, the CDR3 reads TGCGCCAGCATCGCGGCGGTCCCGGGGACCGGGGAGCTGTTTTTT. As protein: CASIAAVPGTGELFF.

This chain uses TRBV7-2 with TRBJ1-2, with TRBD1 matching 7 bases. CDR1 and CDR2 (germline): SGHTA, FQGNSA. The J segment lost 6 bases and the V segment lost 5 bases, leaving 6 bases of the junction unmatched. This CDR3 region has 13 residues. The CDR3: CASSEGQNHGYTF. The DNA of the CDR3 is TGTGCCAGCAGCGAGGGACAGAACCATGGCTACACCTTC.

This clone appeared a few times. The J gene is TRBJ1-2, the V gene TRBV2; 7 bases align to TRBD1. The CDR3 has 16 amino acids. CDR1 is SNHLY, CDR2 FYNNEI, per germline. V lost 1 base to trimming and J lost 0 bases; unmatched junction nucleotides: 5. CDR3 amino acids: CASSEVDRFPNYGYTF. The DNA for the CDR3 is TGTGCCAGCAGTGAAGTGGACAGGTTCCCTAACTATGGCTACACCTTC.

This clone was counted between two and nine times. Different DNA sequences within this sample yield the same CDR3. The chain joins TRBV29-1 to TRBJ2-5, with 10 bases fitting TRBD1. This CDR3 has 16 amino acids. Germline CDR1 and CDR2: SQVTM and ANQGSEA. The V segment lost 7 bases and the J segment 7 bases; nucleotides outside the gene matches: 18. The CDR3 sequence: CSGYYRDRGRAGTQYF. In DNA, the CDR3 is TGCAGCGGCTACTATAGGGACAGGGGTCGGGCGGGGACCCAGTACTTC.

This clone turned up a few times. The same CDR3 arises from other DNA sequences in this sample as well. The rearrangement joins TRBV7-9 to TRBJ2-3, with a weak D call TRBD2 (5 bases). CDR3 length: 13 amino acids. Trimming removed 1 base from V and 3 bases from J, with 5 bases in between. The V gene's germline CDR1 is SEHNR and CDR2 FQNEAQ (reference sequence). The CDR3 loop is CASSLGGTDTQYF. The CDR3 nucleotides read TGTGCCAGCAGCTTAGGAGGGACAGATACGCAGTATTTT.

This clone was seen a handful of times. In the same sample, other DNA sequences code for this CDR3. V gene TRBV2 combines with J gene TRBJ2-3; no firm D call. The CDR3 has 10 residues. Germline CDR1 and CDR2: SNHLY and FYNNEI. V was cut by 8 bases and J by 4 bases, with 4 bases left in between. CDR3 in amino acids: CASSPDTQYF. CDR3 DNA sequence: TGTGCCAGCTCTCCAGATACGCAGTATTTT.

This clone was counted between two and nine times. The chain has TRBV25-1 and TRBJ2-5; D is unclear. CDR1 MGHDK and CDR2 SYGVNS come from the germline V gene. The germline V and J ends were trimmed by 4 bases and 0 bases, with 12 bases remaining between them. The CDR3 spans 15 residues. The CDR3 region has the DNA TGTGCCAGCAGTGTATTGTCAGAAAACCAAGAGACCCAGTACTTC. This codes for CASSVLSENQETQYF.

This clone was detected only a few times. This sequence joins TRBV9 and TRBJ1-6; D is unclear. Per germline, CDR1 SGDLS and CDR2 YYNGEE. The ends were cut back, 0 bases at V and 9 bases at J, with 4 bases in the middle. The CDR3 has 12 amino acids. Here the CDR3 DNA reads TGTGCCAGCAGCGTAGAAAGTTCACCCCTCCACTTT. Amino acids: CASSVESSPLHF.

The chain couples TRBV28 to TRBJ1-3; unclear D gene. Trimming took off 5 bases at V and 6 bases at J, with 11 bases between the two ends. Germline V gives CDR1 MDHEN, CDR2 SYDVKM. The CDR3 runs 13 residues. CDR3 in amino acids: CASSPQAPNTIYF. The CDR3 DNA sequence: TGTGCCAGCAGTCCCCAGGCGCCAAACACCATATATTTT.

This sequence joins TRBV28 and TRBJ1-3; TRBD1 is a possible D gene (6 bases). CDR1 and CDR2 (germline): MDHEN, SYDVKM. Trimming took off 6 bases at V and 0 bases at J, with 12 bases between the two ends. The CDR3 contains 15 residues. CDR3 bases: TGTGCCAGCAGGAGGACAGTACCCTCTGGAAACACCATATATTTT. Protein product: CASRRTVPSGNTIYF.

This clone was observed a handful of times. The CDR3 DNA reads TGTGCCAGCAGCGGAAGACTAGCGGGGATACAAGAGACCCAGTACTTC. Protein product: CASSGRLAGIQETQYF. The genes are TRBV9 and TRBJ2-5; 11 bases agree with TRBD2. Looked up from germline, CDR1 is SGDLS and CDR2 is YYNGEE. The ends lost 3 bases at V and 2 bases at J; junction bases unmatched: 6. This CDR3 has 16 residues.

The chain is built from TRBV9 and TRBJ2-3, with a weak D call TRBD2 (6 bases). Germline-derived CDR1 and CDR2 are SGDLS and YYNGEE. The CDR3 totals 14 residues. With 6 bases removed from V and 6 bases from J, the gap between germline ends came to 17 bases. The CDR3 loop is CASNMELATDTQYF. In nucleotides, the CDR3 is TGTGCCAGCAACATGGAACTAGCTACTGATACGCAGTATTTT.

This clone was found a few times. The chain combines TRBV10-3 with TRBJ2-6, with 8 bases identical to TRBD1. Trimming took 7 bases from V and 2 from J; bases not matched to a gene: 7. Germline CDR1 and CDR2: ENHRY and SYGVKD. The CDR3 runs 16 residues. CDR3 sequence: CAITSQGATGANVLTF. CDR3 coding DNA: TGTGCCATCACCTCGCAGGGGGCGACTGGGGCCAACGTCCTGACTTTC.

V and J are TRBV11-2 and TRBJ2-7, with unresolved D. V dropped 1 base and J dropped 5 bases, with 6 bases sitting between them. CDR3 length: 12 amino acids. Germline CDR1 SGHAT, CDR2 FQNNGV. CDR3 DNA sequence: TGTGCCAGCAGCTTAGGGTTAGACGAGCAGTACTTC. This translates into CASSLGLDEQYF.